This T cell receptor beta chain came from a study of control samples from healthy donors and cancer patients. TCRdb keeps only in-frame clones here, not all; method: immunoSEQ multiplex PCR. The data contain hundreds of thousands of clones, 90% of them singletons. V lost 3 bases to trimming and J lost 8 bases; unmatched junction nucleotides: 8. The CDR3 totals 14 residues. CDR1 is SGHDT, CDR2 YYEEEE, per germline. This clonotype was sampled from a man aged 35-49 years with head and neck cancer. The V gene is TRBV5-6, the J gene TRBJ1-2, with 9 bases that match TRBD1. Sequences were obtained from PBMCs. CDR3 residues: CASSSQQGALGYTF. The DNA for the CDR3 is TGTGCCAGCAGCTCCCAACAGGGGGCGTTGGGCTACACCTTC.